Reported below is one T cell receptor (beta chain). The target antigen is unknown. The sample comes from a study of cytomegalovirus exposure and HLA in healthy donors. The V end was cut by 0 bases, the J end by 14 bases, with 12 bases between. The germline gives CDR1 SGDLS, CDR2 YYNGEE. The CDR3 loop spans 13 amino acids. With 60 Vbeta and 13 Jbeta primers, the PCR was carried out. Generated by immunoSEQ multiplex PCR, the TCRdb table keeps only in-frame clones and is missing some. The table lists more than 100,000 clones, approximately 72% of them singletons, with about 7.9% in the top ten. Study conclusions and caveats: Testing in vitro showed a few CMV-associated chains specific for CMV antigens.

The TCR originated in a woman aged 40 to 55 in good health and CMV-seropositive. The sample was PBMCs. J is TRBJ1-6 and V is TRBV9, with a weak D call TRBD1 (5 bases). This chain's CDR3 is CASSVDPGGALHF. CDR3 bases: TGTGCCAGCAGCGTAGATCCCGGGGGGGCCCTCCACTTT.